This T cell receptor beta chain is drawn from a study of blood T cells in healthy people across ages. J gave up 5 bases and V 11 bases, and 11 bases lay outside the gene matches. The CDR3 is 14 amino acids. It was with a sample-barcoded 5' primer and a J-beta primer mix that a second PCR of roughly 7 to 12 cycles was run. Each cDNA molecule received a tag from a template-switch adaptor that had 12 random nucleotides. Per sample, CDR3-containing paired-end reads numbered at least 2.5 million. TCRdb recomputed calls from the 5' RACE reads with MiXCR, one row per CDR3 protein. The sample has about 570,000 distinct CDR3 sequences; roughly 28% are singletons. This clonotype was detected a few times. A much larger clone sits a single nucleotide away, making a read error possible.

The sequence was obtained from a woman in her 70s in good health. J is TRBJ2-2 and V is TRBV12-3 or TRBV12-4; 7 bases map to TRBD1. Input material: blood. CDR3 nucleotides: TGTGCCGGCAAGCTCCAGGGGGATACCGGGGAGCTGTTTTTT. It specifies CAGKLQGDTGELFF.